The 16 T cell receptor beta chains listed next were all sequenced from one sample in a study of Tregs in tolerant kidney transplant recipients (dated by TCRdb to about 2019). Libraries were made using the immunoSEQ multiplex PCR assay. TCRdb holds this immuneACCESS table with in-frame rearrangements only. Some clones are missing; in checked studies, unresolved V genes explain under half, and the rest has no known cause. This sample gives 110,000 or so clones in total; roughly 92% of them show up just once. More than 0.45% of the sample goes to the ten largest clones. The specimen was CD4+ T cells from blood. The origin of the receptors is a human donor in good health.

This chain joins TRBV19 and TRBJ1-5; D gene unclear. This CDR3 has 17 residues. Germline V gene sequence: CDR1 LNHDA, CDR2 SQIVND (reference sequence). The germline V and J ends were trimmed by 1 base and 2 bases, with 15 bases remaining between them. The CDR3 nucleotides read TGTGCCAGTAGTATAGGAATGGGAGGGCGGCGCAATCAGCCCCAGCATTTT. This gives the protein CASSIGMGGRRNQPQHF.

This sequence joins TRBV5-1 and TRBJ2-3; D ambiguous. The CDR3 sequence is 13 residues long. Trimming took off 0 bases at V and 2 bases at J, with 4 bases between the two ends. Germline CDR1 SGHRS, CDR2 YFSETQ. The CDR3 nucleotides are TGCGCCAGCAGCTTGGTGCCCACAGATACGCAGTATTTT. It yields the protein CASSLVPTDTQYF. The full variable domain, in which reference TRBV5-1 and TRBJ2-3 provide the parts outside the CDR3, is KAGVTQTPRYLIKTRGQQVTLSCSPISGHRSVSWYQQTPGQGLQFLFEYFSETQRNKGNFPGRFSGRQFSNSRSEMNVSTLELGDSALYLCASSLVPTDTQYFGPGTRLTVL.

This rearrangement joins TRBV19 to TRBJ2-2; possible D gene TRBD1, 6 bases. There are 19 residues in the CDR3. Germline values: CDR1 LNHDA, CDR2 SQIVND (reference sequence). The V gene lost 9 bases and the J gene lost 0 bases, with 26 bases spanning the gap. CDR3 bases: TGTGCCAGCCGGGGTTCCACCTCTCTGGACAGCGCGAACACCGGGGAGCTGTTTTTT. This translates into CASRGSTSLDSANTGELFF.

CDR3: CASSSGLAGARTDTQYF. The DNA of the CDR3 is TGCGCCAGCAGCTCGGGACTAGCGGGGGCAAGGACAGATACGCAGTATTTT. V is TRBV5-1 and J is TRBJ2-3; TRBD2 aligns across 14 bases. Unmatched junction bases numbered 6, after V lost 3 bases and J lost 3 bases. This CDR3 comprises 17 residues. Germline V lookup: CDR1 SGHRS, CDR2 YFSETQ.

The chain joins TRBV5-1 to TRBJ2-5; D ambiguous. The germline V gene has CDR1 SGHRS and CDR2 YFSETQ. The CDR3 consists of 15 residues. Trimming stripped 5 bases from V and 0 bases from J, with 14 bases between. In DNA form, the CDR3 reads TGCGCCAGCAGTCCTACAAACGGCAACCAAGAGACCCAGTACTTC. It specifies CASSPTNGNQETQYF.

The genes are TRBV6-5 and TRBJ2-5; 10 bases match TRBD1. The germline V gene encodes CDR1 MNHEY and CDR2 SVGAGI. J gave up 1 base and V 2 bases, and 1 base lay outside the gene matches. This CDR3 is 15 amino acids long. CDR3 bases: TGTGCCAGCAGTTACGACAGGGGGCTCCAAGAGACCCAGTACTTC. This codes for CASSYDRGLQETQYF.

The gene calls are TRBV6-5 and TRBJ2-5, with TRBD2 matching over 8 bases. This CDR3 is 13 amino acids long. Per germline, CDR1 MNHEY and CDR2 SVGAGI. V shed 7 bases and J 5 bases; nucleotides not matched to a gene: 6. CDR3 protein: CASTRTSRETQYF. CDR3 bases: TGTGCCAGCACACGGACTAGCAGGGAGACCCAGTACTTC.

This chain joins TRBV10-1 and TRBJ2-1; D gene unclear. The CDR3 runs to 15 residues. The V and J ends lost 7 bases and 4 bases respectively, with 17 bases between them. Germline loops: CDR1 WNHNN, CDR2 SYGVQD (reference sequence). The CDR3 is CASNSNGPRYNEQFF. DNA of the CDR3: TGCGCCAGCAACTCGAATGGACCGCGGTACAATGAGCAGTTCTTC.

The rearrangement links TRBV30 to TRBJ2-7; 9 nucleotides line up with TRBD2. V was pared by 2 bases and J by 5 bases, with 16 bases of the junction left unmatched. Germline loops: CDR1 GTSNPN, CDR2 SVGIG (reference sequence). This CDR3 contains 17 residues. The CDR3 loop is CAWSPLGWSGRTHEQYF. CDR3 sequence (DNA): TGTGCCTGGAGTCCCCTCGGTTGGAGCGGGAGGACCCACGAGCAGTACTTC.

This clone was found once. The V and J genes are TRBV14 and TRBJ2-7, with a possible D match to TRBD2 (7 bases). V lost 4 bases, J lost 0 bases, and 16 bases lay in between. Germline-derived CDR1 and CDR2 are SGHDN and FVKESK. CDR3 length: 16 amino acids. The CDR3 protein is CASSRWGGPSSYEQYF. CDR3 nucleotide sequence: TGTGCCAGCAGCCGATGGGGGGGCCCAAGCTCCTACGAGCAGTACTTC.

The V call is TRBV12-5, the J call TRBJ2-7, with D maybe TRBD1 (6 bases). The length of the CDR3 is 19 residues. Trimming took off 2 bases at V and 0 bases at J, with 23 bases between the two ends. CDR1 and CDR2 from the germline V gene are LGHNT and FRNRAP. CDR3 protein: CASGLPAVSGTKSSYEQYF. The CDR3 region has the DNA TGTGCTAGTGGTTTGCCCGCCGTATCCGGGACAAAAAGCTCCTACGAGCAGTACTTC.

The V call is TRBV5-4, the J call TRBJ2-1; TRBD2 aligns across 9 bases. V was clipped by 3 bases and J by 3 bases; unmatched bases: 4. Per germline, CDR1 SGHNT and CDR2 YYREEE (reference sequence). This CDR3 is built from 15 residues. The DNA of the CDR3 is TGTGCCAGCAGCTCTAGCGGGAAGGGCTACAATGAGCAGTTCTTC. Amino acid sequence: CASSSSGKGYNEQFF. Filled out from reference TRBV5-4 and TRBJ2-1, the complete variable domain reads ETGVTQSPTHLIKTRGQQVTLRCSSQSGHNTVSWYQQALGQGPQFIFQYYREEENGRGNFPPRFSGLQFPNYSSELNVNALELDDSALYLCASSSSGKGYNEQFFGPGTRLTVL.

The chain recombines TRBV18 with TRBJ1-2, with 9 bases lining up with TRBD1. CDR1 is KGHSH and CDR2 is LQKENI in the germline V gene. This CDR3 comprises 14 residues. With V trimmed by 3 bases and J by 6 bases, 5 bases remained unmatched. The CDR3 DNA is TGTGCCAGCTCACCCTCCGGGACAGGGAATGGCTACACCTTC. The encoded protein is CASSPSGTGNGYTF.

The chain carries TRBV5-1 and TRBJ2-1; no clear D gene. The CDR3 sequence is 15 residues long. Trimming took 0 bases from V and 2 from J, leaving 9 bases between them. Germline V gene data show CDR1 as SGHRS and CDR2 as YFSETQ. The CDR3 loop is CASSLGDLPYNEQFF. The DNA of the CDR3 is TGCGCCAGCAGCTTGGGGGATCTCCCCTACAATGAGCAGTTCTTC.

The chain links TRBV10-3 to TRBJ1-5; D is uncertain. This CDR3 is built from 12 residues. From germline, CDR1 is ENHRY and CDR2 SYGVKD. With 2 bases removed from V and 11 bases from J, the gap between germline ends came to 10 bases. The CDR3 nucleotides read TGTGCCATCAGTGAGAACGAGTTGGCCCAGCATTTT. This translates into CAISENELAQHF.

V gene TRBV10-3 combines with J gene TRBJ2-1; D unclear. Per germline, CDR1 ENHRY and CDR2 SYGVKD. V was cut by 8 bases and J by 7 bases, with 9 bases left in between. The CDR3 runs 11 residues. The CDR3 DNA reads TGTGCCATCGGCGTTCTAAATGAGCAGTTCTTC. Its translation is CAIGVLNEQFF.